This TCR beta chain was profiled in a study of blood T cell repertoires in COVID-19. The authors' processing: By means of reference gene primer amplification, nucleated cell counts were estimated. Sequencing was performed with immunoSEQ multiplex PCR; in TCRdb, only in-frame clones are kept and a portion is missing. Clone size and the V and J calls come from that table; the DNA yielded D and trimming. The table shows 200,000 to 250,000 clones, with around 88% occurring only once. Germline V gives CDR1 SGHAT, CDR2 FQNNGV. After removal of 5 bases from V and 4 bases from J, the junction contained 5 bases not matched to a gene. The CDR3 covers 15 residues. Study members were between roughly 18 and 100 years old and lived in over 20 US regions. Cohort placement rested on clinical history that participants reported themselves.

The rearrangement uses TRBV11-2 and TRBJ2-1; the match to TRBD1 covers 10 bases. Sequencing was performed on PBMCs or T cells enriched from blood (not recorded which). This receptor was identified in a woman in her 30s who had been exposed to COVID-19. CDR3: CASSQDRGTYNEQFF. The CDR3 nucleotides are TGTGCCAGCAGCCAGGACAGGGGGACTTACAATGAGCAGTTCTTC.